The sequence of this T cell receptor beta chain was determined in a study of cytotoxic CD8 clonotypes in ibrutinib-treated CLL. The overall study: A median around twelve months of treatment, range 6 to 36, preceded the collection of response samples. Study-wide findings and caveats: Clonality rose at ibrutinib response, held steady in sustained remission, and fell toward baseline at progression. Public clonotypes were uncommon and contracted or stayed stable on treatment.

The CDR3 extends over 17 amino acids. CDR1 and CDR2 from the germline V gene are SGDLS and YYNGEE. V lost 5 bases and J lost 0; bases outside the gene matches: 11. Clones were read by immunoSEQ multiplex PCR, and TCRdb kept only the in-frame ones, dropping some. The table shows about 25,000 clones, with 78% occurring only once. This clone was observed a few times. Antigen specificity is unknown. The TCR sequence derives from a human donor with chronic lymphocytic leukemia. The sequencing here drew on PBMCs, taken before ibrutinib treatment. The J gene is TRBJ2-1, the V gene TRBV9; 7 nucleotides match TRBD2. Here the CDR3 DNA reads TGTGCCAGCAGTGATCCACCTAGCGGAAGCTCCTACAATGAGCAGTTCTTC. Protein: CASSDPPSGSSYNEQFF.